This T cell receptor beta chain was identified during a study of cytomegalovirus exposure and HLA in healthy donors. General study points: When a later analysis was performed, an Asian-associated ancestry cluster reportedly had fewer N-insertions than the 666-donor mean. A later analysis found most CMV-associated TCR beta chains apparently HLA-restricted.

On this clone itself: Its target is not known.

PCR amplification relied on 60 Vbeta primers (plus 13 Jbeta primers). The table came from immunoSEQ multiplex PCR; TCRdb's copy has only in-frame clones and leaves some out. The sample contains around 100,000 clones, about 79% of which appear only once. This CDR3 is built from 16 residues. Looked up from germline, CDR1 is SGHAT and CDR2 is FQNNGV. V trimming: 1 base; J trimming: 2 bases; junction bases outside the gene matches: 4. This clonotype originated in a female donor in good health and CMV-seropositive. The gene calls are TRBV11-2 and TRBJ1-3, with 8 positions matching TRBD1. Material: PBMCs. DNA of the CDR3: TGTGCCAGCAGCTTAGTCAGGGGGCGAACTGGAAACACCATATATTTT. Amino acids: CASSLVRGRTGNTIYF.